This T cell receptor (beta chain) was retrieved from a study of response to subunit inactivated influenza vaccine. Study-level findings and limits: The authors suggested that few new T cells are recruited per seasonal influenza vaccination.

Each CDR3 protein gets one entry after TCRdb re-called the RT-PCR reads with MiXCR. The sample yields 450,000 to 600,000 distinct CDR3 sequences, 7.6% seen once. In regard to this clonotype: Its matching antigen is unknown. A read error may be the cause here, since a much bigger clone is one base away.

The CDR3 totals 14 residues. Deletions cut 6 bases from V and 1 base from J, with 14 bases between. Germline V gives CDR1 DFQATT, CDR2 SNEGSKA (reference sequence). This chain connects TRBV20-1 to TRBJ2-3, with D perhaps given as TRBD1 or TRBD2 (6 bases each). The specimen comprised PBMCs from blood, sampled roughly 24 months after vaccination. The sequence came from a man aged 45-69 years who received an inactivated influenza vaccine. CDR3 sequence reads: CSARGSGRTDTQYF. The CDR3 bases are TGCAGTGCCAGGGGTAGCGGACGCACAGATACGCAGTATTTT.